Shown below are 20 T cell receptor beta chains from a single sample sequenced in a study of early T cells in non-severe SARS-CoV-2 infection. TCRdb re-called the 5' RACE reads with MiXCR, one entry per CDR3 protein. The profile shows over 9,000 distinct CDR3 sequences, around 4.9% of them singletons. Sequenced material: whole blood. The receptors stem from an adult who was a healthcare worker with PCR-confirmed SARS-CoV-2 infection or an uninfected control (not recorded which).

This clonotype turned up a few times. The chain couples TRBV6-2 or TRBV6-3 to TRBJ1-1; possible D gene TRBD1, 6 bases. This CDR3 region has 13 residues. Per germline, CDR1 MNHEY and CDR2 SVGEGT. V gave up 5 bases and J gave up 3 bases, with 10 bases separating them. CDR3 DNA sequence: TGTGCCAGCAGTCCCCACAGGGACACTGAAGCTTTCTTT. Its translation: CASSPHRDTEAFF.

This clonotype occurred many times. The V gene is TRBV6-1, the J gene TRBJ2-2; D not resolved. Looked up from germline, CDR1 is MNHNS and CDR2 is SASEGT. This CDR3 is built from 14 residues. Trimming took off 1 base at V and 5 bases at J, with 8 bases between the two ends. As DNA, the CDR3 is TGTGCCAGCAGTGAAGTGACTGAAACCGGGGAGCTGTTTTTT. This translates into CASSEVTETGELFF.

Sample share makes this clonotype medium-sized. The chain recombines TRBV6-6 with TRBJ1-1, with D possibly matching TRBD1 (5 bases). The V gene's germline CDR1 is MNHNY and CDR2 SVGAGI (reference sequence). V shed 7 bases and J shed 1 base, with 13 bases lying between them. The CDR3 spans 14 residues. The CDR3 DNA reads as TGTGCCAGCAAAGGGAGCAGGGAGAACACTGAAGCTTTCTTT. Amino acids: CASKGSRENTEAFF.

This clonotype has ten or more counts. The chain has TRBV29-1 and TRBJ2-1, with TRBD1 identical over 10 bases. This CDR3 is 15 amino acids long. The V and J ends lost 8 bases and 4 bases, in that order; junction bases with no gene match: 11. Germline CDR1 is SQVTM and CDR2 is ANQGSEA. The CDR3 protein is CSPLVRTGGYNEQFF. The CDR3 DNA is TGCAGCCCTCTGGTCAGGACAGGGGGATACAATGAGCAGTTCTTC.

This clonotype showed up many times. This rearrangement joins TRBV9 to TRBJ1-3; 10 nucleotides align to TRBD1. This CDR3 comprises 16 residues. Germline V CDR1 and CDR2: SGDLS, YYNGEE. Unmatched junction bases numbered 7, after V lost 4 bases and J lost 3 bases. This CDR3 is CASSPHDRGRGNTIYF. In nucleotides, the CDR3 is TGTGCCAGCAGCCCTCACGACAGGGGGCGTGGAAACACCATATATTTT.

This clonotype was counted many times. The junction departs from the called germline gene at one end, perhaps through a read error. V usage is TRBV7-7 and J usage is TRBJ2-1, with D hard to call. CDR1 and CDR2 (germline): SSHAT, FNYEAQ (reference sequence). CDR3 size: 13 residues. The CDR3 nucleotides read TGTGCTAGCAGCTTAGTGGTAGGTGGTGAGCAGTTCTTC. The encoded protein is CASSLVVGGEQFF.

This clonotype was observed at least ten times. The chain recombines TRBV28 with TRBJ2-7, with D tentatively TRBD2 (6 bases). The CDR3 loop spans 15 amino acids. V was clipped by 1 base and J by 4 bases, with 14 bases between them. The V gene's germline CDR1 is MDHEN and CDR2 SYDVKM. CDR3 sequence reads: CASSLFKDSGYEQYF. The CDR3 nucleotides are TGTGCCAGCAGTTTATTTAAAGACAGCGGGTACGAGCAGTACTTC. Filled out from reference TRBV28 and TRBJ2-7, the complete variable domain reads DVKVTQSSRYLVKRTGEKVFLECVQDMDHENMFWYRQDPGLGLRLIYFSYDVKMKEKGDIPEGYSVSREKKERFSLILESASTNQTSMYLCASSLFKDSGYEQYFGPGTRLTVT.

This clonotype showed up just a few times. The rearrangement links TRBV20-1 to TRBJ2-5; D ambiguous. CDR1 is DFQATT, CDR2 SNEGSKA, per germline (reference sequence). Trimming removed 6 bases from V and 3 bases from J, with 11 bases in between. The CDR3 sequence is 12 residues long. Here the CDR3 DNA reads TGCAGTGCCGCCCTATCGGAAGAGACCCAGTACTTC. Translated: CSAALSEETQYF.

This clonotype has ten or more counts. The chain recombines TRBV13 with TRBJ1-1; D is uncertain. This CDR3 has 11 residues. CDR1 and CDR2 from the germline V gene are PRHDT and FYEKMQ (reference sequence). Trimming removed 2 bases from V and 6 bases from J, with 4 bases in between. The chain's CDR3 is CASSLTAEAFF. In nucleotides, the CDR3 is TGTGCCAGCAGCTTAACGGCTGAAGCTTTCTTT.

This clonotype was seen ten or more times. The chain is built from TRBV5-4 and TRBJ2-7; perhaps TRBD1 as D (5 bases). V was cut by 4 bases and J by 2 bases, with 19 bases left in between. The CDR3 runs to 16 residues. Germline CDR1 and CDR2: SGHNT and YYREEE (reference sequence). CDR3 sequence (DNA): TGTGCCAGCAGCATGGGGCCAAACCCTTTAACCTACGAGCAGTACTTC. Its translation is CASSMGPNPLTYEQYF.

This clonotype was counted ten times or more. J is TRBJ1-3 and V is TRBV4-3; no clear D. CDR1 is LGHNA, CDR2 YSLEER, per germline. The CDR3 runs 15 residues. V lost 0 bases, J lost 0 bases, and 6 bases lay in between. The CDR3 DNA is TGCGCCAGCAGCCAAGATCCGAGCTCTGGAAACACCATATATTTT. Amino acid sequence: CASSQDPSSGNTIYF.

This clonotype showed up many times. The chain has TRBV18 and TRBJ2-3, with D hard to call. Germline values: CDR1 KGHSH, CDR2 LQKENI. This CDR3 spans 15 amino acids. V lost 6 bases, J lost 0 bases, and 13 bases lay in between. The CDR3: CASSRDERSTDTQYF. The CDR3 coding sequence is TGTGCCAGCTCTCGCGACGAGAGAAGCACAGATACGCAGTATTTT.

This clonotype came up a few times. The CDR3 protein is CASSADRAYSGELFF. The CDR3 bases are TGTGCCAGCAGCGCAGACAGGGCCTACTCCGGGGAGCTGTTTTTT. The gene calls are TRBV9 and TRBJ2-2; 7 bases line up with TRBD1. The trim removed 3 bases at V and 6 bases at J, leaving 8 bases unmatched. CDR1 and CDR2 from the germline V gene are SGDLS and YYNGEE. This CDR3 comprises 15 residues.

This clonotype is medium-sized in the sample. The rearrangement joins TRBV5-5 to TRBJ2-3; TRBD2 is a possible D gene (6 bases). Germline CDR1 is SGHKS and CDR2 is YYEKEE (reference sequence). The V end lost 4 bases, the J end lost 4 bases, and 16 bases lay between the germline ends. This CDR3 has 15 residues. The CDR3 loop reads CASSPTPGEADTQYF. CDR3 nucleotide sequence: TGTGCCAGCAGCCCCACGCCGGGGGAGGCAGATACGCAGTATTTT.

There are many counts of this clonotype. This rearrangement joins TRBV7-8 to TRBJ1-6; D is perhaps TRBD1 (5 bases). V was cut by 0 bases and J by 7 bases, with 10 bases left in between. Per the germline V gene, CDR1 is SGHVS and CDR2 is FQNEAQ. CDR3 length: 15 amino acids. The CDR3 nucleotides read TGTGCCAGCAGCTTAGCACAGGTCTACAATTCACCCCTCCACTTT. Translation: CASSLAQVYNSPLHF.

This clonotype was seen only a few times. The chain is built from TRBV6-1 and TRBJ1-2; D perhaps matches TRBD1 (5 bases). Germline V gives CDR1 MNHNS, CDR2 SASEGT. The CDR3 extends over 12 amino acids. The V end was cut by 7 bases, the J end by 1 base, with 7 bases between. As DNA, the CDR3 is TGTGCCAGCAAAGGGGTTAACTATGGCTACACCTTC. This translates into CASKGVNYGYTF.

The table lists this clonotype with many counts. V gene TRBV18 combines with J gene TRBJ2-3, with no clear D. This CDR3 has 16 residues. CDR1 is KGHSH, CDR2 LQKENI, per germline. V was clipped by 3 bases and J by 0 bases, with 13 bases between them. The CDR3 DNA follows: TGTGCCAGCTCACCCAAGGGTACAGCTAGCACAGATACGCAGTATTTT. This sequence encodes CASSPKGTASTDTQYF.

Many counts were recorded for this clonotype. This chain connects TRBV20-1 to TRBJ1-2, with TRBD1 matching over 8 bases. The CDR3 extends over 14 amino acids. The germline CDR1 and CDR2 sequences are DFQATT and SNEGSKA (reference sequence). The V gene end was trimmed by 8 bases and the J gene end by 5 bases; junction bases not matched to a gene: 13. The CDR3 nucleotides read TGCAGTCCCTATCGAGGACAGGGATCATATGGCTACACCTTC. Translating gives CSPYRGQGSYGYTF.

By proportion, this clonotype is medium-sized. V usage is TRBV19 and J usage is TRBJ1-2; D ambiguous. This CDR3 contains 14 residues. The germline V gene has CDR1 LNHDA and CDR2 SQIVND (reference sequence). The V gene lost 7 bases and the J gene lost 2 bases, with 14 bases spanning the gap. The CDR3 sequence is CASIRVASNYGYTF. CDR3 coding DNA: TGTGCCAGTATCCGCGTGGCAAGCAACTATGGCTACACCTTC.

The V and J genes are TRBV27 and TRBJ1-3; 9 nucleotides agree with TRBD1. The J segment lost 3 bases and the V segment lost 6 bases, leaving 6 bases of the junction unmatched. Per germline, CDR1 MNHEY and CDR2 SMNVEV (reference sequence). CDR3 length equals 15 residues. In nucleotides, the CDR3 is TGTGCCAGCAGCTGGACAGGGGAACATGGAAACACCATATATTTT. This codes for CASSWTGEHGNTIYF.